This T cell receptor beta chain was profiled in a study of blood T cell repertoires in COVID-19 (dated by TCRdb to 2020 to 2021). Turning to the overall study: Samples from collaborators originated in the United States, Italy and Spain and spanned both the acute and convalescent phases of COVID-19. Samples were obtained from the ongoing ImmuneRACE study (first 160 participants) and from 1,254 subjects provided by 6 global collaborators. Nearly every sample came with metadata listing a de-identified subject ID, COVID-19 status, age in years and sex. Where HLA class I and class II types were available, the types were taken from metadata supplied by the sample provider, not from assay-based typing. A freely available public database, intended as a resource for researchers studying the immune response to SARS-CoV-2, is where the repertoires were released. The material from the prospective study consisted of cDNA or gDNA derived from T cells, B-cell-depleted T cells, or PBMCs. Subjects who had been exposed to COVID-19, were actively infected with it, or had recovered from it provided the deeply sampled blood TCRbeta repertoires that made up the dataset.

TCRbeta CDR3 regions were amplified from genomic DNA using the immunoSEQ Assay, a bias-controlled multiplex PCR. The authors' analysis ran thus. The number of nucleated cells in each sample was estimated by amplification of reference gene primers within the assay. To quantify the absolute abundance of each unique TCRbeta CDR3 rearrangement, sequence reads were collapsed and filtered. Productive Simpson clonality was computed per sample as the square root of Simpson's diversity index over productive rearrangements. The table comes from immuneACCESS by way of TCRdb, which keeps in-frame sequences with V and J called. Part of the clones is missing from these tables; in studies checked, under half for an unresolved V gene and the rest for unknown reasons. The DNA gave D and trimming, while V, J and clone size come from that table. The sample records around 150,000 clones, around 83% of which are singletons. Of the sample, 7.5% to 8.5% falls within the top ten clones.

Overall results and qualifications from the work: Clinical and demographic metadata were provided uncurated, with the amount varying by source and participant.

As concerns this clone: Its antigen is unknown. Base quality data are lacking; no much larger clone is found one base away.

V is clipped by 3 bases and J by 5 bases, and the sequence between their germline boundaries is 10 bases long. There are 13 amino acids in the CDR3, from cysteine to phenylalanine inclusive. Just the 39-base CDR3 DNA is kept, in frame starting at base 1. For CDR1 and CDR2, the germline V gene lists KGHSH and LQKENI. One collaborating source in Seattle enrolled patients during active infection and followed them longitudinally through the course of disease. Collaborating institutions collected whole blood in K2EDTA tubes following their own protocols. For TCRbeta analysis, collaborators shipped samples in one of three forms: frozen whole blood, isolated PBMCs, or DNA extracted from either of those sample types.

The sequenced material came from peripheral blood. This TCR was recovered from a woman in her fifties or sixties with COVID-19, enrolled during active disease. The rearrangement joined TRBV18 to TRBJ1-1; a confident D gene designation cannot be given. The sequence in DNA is TGTGCCAGCTCACCCCAGGCCTTAACTGAAGCTTTCTTT. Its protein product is CASSPQALTEAFF. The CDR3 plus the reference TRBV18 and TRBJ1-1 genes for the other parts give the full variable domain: NAGVMQNPRHLVRRRGQEARLRCSPMKGHSHVYWYRQLPEEGLKFMVYLQKENIIDESGMPKERFSAEFPKEGPSILRIQQVVRGDSAAYFCASSPQALTEAFFGQGTRLTVV.